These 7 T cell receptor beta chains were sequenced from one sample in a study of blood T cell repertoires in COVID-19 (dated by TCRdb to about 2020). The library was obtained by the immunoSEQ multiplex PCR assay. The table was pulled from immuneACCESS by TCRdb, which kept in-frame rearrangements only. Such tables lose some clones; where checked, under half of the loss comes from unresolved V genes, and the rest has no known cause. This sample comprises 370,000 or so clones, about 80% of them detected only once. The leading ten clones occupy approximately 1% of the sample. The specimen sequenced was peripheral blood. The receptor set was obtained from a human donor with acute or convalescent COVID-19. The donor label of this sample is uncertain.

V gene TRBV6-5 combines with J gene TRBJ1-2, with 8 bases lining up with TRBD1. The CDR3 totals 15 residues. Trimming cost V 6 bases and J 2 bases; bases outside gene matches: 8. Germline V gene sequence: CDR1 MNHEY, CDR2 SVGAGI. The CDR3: CASRDRGPGNYGYTF. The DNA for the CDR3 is TGTGCCAGCAGAGACAGGGGTCCGGGGAACTATGGCTACACCTTC.

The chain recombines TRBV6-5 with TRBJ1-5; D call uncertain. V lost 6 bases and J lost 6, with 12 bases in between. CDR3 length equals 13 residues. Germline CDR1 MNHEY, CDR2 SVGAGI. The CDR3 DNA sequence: TGTGCCAGCAGCCCGGTCGTGAGTCAGCCCCAGCATTTT. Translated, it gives CASSPVVSQPQHF.

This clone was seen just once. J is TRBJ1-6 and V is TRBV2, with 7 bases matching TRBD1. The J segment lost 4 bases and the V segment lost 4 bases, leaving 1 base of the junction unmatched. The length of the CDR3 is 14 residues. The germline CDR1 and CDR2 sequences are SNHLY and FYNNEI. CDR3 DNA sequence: TGTGCCAGCAGTGTACAGGGGTATAATTCACCCCTCCACTTT. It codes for CASSVQGYNSPLHF.

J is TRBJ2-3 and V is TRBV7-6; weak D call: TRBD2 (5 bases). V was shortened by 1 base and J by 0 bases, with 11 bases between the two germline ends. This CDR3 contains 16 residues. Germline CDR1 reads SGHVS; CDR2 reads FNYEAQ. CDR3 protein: CASSLDARTSTDTQYF. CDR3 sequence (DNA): TGTGCCAGCAGCTTAGATGCGCGGACTAGCACAGATACGCAGTATTTT.

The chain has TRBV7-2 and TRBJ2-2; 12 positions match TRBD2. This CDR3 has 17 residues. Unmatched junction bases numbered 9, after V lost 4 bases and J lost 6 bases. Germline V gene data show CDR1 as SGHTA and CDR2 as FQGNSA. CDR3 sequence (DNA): TGTGCCAGCAGCTCTCCTCCGACTAGCGGGAGCCCCGGGGAGCTGTTTTTT. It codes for CASSSPPTSGSPGELFF.

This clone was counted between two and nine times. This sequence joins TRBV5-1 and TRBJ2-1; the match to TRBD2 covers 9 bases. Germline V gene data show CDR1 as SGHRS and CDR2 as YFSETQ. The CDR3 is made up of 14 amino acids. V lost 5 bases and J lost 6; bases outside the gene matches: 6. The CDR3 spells CASSNSGSFNEQFF. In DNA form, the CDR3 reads TGCGCCAGCAGTAATAGCGGGAGTTTCAATGAGCAGTTCTTC.

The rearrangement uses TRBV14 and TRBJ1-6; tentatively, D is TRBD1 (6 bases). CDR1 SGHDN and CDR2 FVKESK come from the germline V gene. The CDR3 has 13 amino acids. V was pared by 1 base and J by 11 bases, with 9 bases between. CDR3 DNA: TGTGCCAGCAGCCAAGCCAGGGGTCCACCCCTCCACTTT. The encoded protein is CASSQARGPPLHF.